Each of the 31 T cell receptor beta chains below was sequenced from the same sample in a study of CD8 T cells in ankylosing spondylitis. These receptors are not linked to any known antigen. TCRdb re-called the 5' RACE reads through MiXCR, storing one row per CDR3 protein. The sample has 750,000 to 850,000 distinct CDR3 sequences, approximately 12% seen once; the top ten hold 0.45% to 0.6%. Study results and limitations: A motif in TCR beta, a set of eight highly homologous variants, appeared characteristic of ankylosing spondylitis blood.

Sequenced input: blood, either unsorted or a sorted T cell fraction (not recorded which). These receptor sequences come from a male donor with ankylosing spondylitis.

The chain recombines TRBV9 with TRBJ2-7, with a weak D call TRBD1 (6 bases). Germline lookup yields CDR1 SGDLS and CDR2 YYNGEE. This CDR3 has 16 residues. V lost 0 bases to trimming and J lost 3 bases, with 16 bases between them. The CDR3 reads CASSVAGDSWSYEQYF. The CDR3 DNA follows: TGTGCCAGCAGCGTAGCAGGGGATAGCTGGAGCTACGAGCAGTACTTC.

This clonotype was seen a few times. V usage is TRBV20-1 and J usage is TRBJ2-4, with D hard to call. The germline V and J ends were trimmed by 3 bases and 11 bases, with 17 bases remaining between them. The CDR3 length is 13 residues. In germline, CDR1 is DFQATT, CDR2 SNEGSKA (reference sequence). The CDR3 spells CSASIAQVGVQYF. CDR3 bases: TGCAGTGCTAGTATTGCCCAGGTCGGCGTTCAGTACTTC.

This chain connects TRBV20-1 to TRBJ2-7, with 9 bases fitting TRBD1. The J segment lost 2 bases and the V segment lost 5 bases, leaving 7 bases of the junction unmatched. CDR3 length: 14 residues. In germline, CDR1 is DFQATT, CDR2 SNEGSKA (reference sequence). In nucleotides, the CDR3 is TGCAGTGCTGGGACCGGGACAGGGCCCTACGAGCAGTACTTC. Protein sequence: CSAGTGTGPYEQYF.

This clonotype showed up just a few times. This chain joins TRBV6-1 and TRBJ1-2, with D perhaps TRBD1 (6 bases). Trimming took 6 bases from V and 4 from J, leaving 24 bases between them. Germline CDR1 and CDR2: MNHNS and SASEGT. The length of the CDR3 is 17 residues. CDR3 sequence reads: CASRRGAWGRIRYGYTF. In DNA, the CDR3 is TGTGCCAGCAGGCGGGGGGCTTGGGGAAGAATTCGCTATGGCTACACCTTC.

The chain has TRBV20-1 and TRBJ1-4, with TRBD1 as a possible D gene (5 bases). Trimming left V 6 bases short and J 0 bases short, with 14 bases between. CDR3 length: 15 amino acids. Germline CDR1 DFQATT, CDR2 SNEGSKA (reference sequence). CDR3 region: CSARDHYATNEKLFF. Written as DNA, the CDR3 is TGCAGTGCAAGGGACCACTATGCAACTAATGAAAAACTGTTTTTT.

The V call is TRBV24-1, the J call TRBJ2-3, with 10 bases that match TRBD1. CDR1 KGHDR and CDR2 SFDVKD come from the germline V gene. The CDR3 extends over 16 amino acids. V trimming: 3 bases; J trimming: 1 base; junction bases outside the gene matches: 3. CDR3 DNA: TGTGCCACCAGTGATCCTGGGACAGGGGGCACAGATACGCAGTATTTT. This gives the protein CATSDPGTGGTDTQYF.

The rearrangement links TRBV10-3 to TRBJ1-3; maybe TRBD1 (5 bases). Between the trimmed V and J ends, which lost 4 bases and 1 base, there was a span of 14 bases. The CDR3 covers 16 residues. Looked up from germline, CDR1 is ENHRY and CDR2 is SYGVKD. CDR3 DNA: TGTGCCATCAGTGTAAGCAGGGAGTTTTCTGGAAACACCATATATTTT. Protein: CAISVSREFSGNTIYF.

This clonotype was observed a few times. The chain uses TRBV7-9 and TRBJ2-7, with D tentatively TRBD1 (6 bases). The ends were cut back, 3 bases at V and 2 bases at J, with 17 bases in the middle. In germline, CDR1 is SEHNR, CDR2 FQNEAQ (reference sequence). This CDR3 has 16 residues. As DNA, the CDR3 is TGTGCCAGCAGCTTTCGACGGACAGCAAGTACCTACGAGCAGTACTTC. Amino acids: CASSFRRTASTYEQYF.

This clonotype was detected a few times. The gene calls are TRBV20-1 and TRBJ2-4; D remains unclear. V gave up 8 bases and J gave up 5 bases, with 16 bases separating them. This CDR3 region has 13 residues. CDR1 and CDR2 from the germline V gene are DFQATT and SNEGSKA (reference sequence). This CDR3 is CSLLGWLQNIQYF. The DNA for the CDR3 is TGCAGTCTCCTAGGGTGGCTTCAAAACATTCAGTACTTC.

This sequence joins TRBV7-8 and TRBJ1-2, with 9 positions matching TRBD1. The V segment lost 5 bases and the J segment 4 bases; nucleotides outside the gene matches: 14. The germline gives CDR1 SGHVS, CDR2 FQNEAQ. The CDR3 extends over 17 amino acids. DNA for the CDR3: TGTGCCAGCAGCCCAGTGGGACAGGGAATAGGAAGCTATGGCTACACCTTC. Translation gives CASSPVGQGIGSYGYTF.

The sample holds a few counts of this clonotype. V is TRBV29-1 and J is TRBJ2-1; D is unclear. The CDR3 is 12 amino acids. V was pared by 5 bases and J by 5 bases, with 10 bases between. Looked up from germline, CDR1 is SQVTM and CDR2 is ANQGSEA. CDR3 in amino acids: CSVTKLDNEQFF. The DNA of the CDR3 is TGCAGCGTTACAAAATTGGACAATGAGCAGTTCTTC.

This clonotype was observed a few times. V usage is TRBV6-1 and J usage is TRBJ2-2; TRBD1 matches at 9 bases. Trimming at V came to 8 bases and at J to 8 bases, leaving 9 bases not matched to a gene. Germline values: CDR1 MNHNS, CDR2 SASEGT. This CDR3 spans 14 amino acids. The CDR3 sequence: CASQGGTGTGELFF. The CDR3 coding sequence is TGTGCCAGCCAGGGCGGGACAGGGACAGGGGAGCTGTTTTTT.

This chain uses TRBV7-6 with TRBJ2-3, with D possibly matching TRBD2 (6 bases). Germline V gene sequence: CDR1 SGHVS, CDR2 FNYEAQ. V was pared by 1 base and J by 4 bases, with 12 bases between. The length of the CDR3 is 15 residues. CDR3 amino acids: CASSLVGSRADTQYF. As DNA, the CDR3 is TGTGCCAGCAGCTTAGTCGGGAGTAGAGCAGATACGCAGTATTTT. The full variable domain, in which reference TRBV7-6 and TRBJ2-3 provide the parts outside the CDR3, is GAGVSQSPRYKVTKRGQDVALRCDPISGHVSLYWYRQALGQGPEFLTYFNYEAQQDKSGLPNDRFSAERPEGSISTLTIQRTEQRDSAMYRCASSLVGSRADTQYFGPGTRLTVL.

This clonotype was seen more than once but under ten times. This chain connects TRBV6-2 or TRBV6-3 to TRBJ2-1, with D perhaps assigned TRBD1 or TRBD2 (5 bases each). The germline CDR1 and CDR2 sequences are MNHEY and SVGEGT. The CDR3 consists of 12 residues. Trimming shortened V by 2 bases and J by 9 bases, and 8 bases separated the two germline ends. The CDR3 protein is CASSYRDGEQFF. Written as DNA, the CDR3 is TGTGCCAGCAGTTACCGGGACGGTGAGCAGTTCTTC.

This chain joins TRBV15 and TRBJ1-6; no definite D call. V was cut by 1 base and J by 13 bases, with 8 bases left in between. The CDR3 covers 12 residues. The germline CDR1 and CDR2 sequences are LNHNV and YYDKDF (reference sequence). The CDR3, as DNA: TGTGCCACCAGCAGAGGGCTGGGGCCCCTCCACTTT. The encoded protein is CATSRGLGPLHF.

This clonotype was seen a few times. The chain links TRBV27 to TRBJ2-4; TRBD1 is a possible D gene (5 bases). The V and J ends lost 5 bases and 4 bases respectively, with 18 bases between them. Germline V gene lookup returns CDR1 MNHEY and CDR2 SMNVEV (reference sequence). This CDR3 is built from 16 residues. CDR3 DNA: TGTGCCAGCAGTGGGATGGGGCAGGGAAAGAAAAACATTCAGTACTTC. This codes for CASSGMGQGKKNIQYF.

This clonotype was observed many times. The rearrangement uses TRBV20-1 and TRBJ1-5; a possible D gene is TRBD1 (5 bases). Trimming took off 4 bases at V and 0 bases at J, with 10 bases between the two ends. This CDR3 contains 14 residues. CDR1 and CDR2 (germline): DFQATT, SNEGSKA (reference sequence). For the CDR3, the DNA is TGCAGTGCTACGAAGACAGCTAGCAATCAGCCCCAGCATTTT. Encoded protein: CSATKTASNQPQHF.

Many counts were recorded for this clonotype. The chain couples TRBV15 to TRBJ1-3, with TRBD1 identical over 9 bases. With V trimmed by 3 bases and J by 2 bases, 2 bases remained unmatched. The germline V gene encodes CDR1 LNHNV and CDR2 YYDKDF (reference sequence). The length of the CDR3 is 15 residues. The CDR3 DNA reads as TGTGCCACCAGCAGCGGACAGGGGACTGGAAACACCATATATTTT. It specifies CATSSGQGTGNTIYF.

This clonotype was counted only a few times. CDR3 residues: CASSYAASGANVLTF. The CDR3 nucleotides are TGTGCCAGCAGTTACGCCGCCTCTGGGGCCAACGTCCTGACTTTC. The chain has TRBV6-5 and TRBJ2-6; D is uncertain. Trimming took 2 bases from V and 0 from J, leaving 5 bases between them. The CDR3 covers 15 residues. Germline V gives CDR1 MNHEY, CDR2 SVGAGI.

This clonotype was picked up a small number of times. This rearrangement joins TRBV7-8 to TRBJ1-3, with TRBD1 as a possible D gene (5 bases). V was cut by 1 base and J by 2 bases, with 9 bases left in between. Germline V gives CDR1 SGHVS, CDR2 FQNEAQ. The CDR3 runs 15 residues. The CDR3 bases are TGTGCCAGCAGCTTAGGTGCCAGGGCTGGAAACACCATATATTTT. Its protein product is CASSLGARAGNTIYF.

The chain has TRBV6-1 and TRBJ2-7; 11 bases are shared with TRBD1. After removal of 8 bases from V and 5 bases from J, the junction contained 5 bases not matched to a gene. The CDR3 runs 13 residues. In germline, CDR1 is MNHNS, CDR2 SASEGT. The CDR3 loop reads CASAGTGGNEQYF. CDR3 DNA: TGTGCCAGCGCCGGGACAGGGGGAAACGAGCAGTACTTC.

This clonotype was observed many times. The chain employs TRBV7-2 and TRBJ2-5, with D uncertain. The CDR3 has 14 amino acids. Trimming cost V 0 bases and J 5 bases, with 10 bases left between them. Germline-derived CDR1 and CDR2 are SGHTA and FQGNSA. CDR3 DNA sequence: TGTGCCAGCAGCTTAGCGCTTATTCGGGAGACCCAGTACTTC. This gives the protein CASSLALIRETQYF. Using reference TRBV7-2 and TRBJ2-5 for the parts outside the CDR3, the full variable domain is GAGVSQSPSNKVTEKGKDVELRCDPISGHTALYWYRQSLGQGLEFLIYFQGNSAPDKSGLPSDRFSAERTGGSVSTLTIQRTQQEDSAVYLCASSLALIRETQYFGPGTRLLVL.

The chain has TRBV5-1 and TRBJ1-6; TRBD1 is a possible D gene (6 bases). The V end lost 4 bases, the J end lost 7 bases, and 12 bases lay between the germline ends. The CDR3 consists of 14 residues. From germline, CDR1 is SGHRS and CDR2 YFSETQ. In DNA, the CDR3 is TGCGCCAGCAGCACTACAGGGTACAATTCACCCCTCCACTTT. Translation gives CASSTTGYNSPLHF.

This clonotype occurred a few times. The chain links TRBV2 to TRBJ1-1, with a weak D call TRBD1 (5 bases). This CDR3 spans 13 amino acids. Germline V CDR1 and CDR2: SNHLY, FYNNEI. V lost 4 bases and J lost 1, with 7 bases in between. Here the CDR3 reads CASSGDGNTEAFF. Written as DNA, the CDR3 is TGTGCCAGCAGTGGGGACGGGAACACTGAAGCTTTCTTT.

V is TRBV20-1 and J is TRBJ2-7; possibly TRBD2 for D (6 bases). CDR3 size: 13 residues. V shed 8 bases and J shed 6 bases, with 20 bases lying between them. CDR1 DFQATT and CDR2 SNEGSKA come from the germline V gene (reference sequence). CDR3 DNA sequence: TGCAGTACAAACCGGGGGTTCGGAAGCGAGCAGTACTTC. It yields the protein CSTNRGFGSEQYF.

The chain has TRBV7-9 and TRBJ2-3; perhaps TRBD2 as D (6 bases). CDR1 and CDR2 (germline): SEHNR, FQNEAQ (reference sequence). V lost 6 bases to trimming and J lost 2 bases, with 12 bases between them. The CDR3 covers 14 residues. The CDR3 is CASRPGGITDTQYF. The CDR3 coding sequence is TGTGCCAGCAGGCCGGGCGGGATCACAGATACGCAGTATTTT.

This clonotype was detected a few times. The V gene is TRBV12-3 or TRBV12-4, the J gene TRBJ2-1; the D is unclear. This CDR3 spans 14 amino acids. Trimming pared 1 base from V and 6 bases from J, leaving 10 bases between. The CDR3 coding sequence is TGTGCCAGCAGTTTAGTGGCACAAGTCAATGAGCAGTTCTTC. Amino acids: CASSLVAQVNEQFF.

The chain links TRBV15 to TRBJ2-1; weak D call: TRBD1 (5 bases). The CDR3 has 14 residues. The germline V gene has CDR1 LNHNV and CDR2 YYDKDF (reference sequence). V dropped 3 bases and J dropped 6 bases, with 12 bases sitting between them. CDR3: CATSRGDSLNEQFF. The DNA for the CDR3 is TGTGCCACCAGCAGGGGCGACAGCCTCAATGAGCAGTTCTTC.

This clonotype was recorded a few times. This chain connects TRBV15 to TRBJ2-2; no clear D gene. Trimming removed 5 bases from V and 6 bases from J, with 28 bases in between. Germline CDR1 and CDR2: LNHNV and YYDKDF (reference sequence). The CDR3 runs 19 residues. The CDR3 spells CATSRRPYMVHQIAGELFF. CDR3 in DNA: TGTGCCACCAGCCGCCGACCCTACATGGTCCACCAAATCGCCGGGGAGCTGTTTTTT.

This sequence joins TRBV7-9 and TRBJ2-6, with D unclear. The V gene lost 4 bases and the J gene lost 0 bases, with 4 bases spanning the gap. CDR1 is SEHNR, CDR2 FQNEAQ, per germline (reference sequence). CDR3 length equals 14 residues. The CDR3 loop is CASSSRSGANVLTF. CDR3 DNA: TGTGCCAGCAGCTCTCGCTCTGGGGCCAACGTCCTGACTTTC.

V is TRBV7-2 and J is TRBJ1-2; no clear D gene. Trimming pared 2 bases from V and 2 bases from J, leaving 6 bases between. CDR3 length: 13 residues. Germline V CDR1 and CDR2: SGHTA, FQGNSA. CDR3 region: CASSLFSNYGYTF. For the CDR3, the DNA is TGTGCCAGCAGCTTATTCTCAAACTATGGCTACACCTTC.